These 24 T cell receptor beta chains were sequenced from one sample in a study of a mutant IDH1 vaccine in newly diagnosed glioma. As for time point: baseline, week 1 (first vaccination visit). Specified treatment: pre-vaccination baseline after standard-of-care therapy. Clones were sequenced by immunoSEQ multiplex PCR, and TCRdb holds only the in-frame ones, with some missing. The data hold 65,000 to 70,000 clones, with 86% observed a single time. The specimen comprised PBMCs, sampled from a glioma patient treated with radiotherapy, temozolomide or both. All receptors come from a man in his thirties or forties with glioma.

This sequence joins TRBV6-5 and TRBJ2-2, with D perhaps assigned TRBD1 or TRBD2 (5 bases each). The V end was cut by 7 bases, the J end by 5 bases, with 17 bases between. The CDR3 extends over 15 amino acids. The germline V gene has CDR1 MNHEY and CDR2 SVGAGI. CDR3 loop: CASTRSVGVTGELFF. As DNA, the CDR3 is TGTGCCAGCACCCGGAGTGTGGGGGTAACCGGGGAGCTGTTTTTT.

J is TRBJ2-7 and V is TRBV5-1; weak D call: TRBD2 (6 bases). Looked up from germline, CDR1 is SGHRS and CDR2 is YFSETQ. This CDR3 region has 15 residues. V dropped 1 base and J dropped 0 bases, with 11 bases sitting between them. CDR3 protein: CASSLRAGSSYEQYF. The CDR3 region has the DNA TGCGCCAGCAGCTTGAGGGCGGGGAGCTCCTACGAGCAGTACTTC.

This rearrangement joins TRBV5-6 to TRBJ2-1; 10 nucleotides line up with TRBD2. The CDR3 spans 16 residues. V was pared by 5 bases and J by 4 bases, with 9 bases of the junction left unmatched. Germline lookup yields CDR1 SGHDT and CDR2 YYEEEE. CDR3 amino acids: CASSTRTSGGYNEQFF. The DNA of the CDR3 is TGTGCCAGCAGTACTCGGACTAGCGGTGGGTACAATGAGCAGTTCTTC.

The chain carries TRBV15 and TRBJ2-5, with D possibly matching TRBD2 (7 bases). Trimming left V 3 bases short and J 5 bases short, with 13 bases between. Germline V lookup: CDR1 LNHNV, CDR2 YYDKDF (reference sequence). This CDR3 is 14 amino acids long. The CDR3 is CATSRPGGAETQYF. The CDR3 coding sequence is TGTGCCACCAGCAGGCCGGGGGGCGCGGAGACCCAGTACTTC.

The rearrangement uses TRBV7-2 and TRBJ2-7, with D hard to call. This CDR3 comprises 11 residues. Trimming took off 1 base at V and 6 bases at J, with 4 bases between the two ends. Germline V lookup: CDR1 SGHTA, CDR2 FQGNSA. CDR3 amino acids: CASSLVVEQYF. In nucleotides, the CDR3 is TGTGCCAGCAGCTTAGTGGTCGAGCAGTACTTC. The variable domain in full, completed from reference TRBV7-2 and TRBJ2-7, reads GAGVSQSPSNKVTEKGKDVELRCDPISGHTALYWYRQSLGQGLEFLIYFQGNSAPDKSGLPSDRFSAERTGGSVSTLTIQRTQQEDSAVYLCASSLVVEQYFGPGTRLTVT.

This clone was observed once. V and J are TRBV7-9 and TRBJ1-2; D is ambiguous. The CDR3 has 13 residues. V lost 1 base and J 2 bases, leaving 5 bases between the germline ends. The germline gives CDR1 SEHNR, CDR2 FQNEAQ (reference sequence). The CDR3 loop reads CASSLGRNYGYTF. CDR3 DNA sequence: TGTGCCAGCAGCTTAGGCAGGAACTATGGCTACACCTTC.

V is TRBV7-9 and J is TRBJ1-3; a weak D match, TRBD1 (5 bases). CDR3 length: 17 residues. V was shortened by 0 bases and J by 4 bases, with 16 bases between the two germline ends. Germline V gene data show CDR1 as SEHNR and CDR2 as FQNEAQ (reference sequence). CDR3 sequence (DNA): TGTGCCAGCAGCTTAGCGTCGTTACAGGTCGCAGGAAACACCATATATTTT. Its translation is CASSLASLQVAGNTIYF.

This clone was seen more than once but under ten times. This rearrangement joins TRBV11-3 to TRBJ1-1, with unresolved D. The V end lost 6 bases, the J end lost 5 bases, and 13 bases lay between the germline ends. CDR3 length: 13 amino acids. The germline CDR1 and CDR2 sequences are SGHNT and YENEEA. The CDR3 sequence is CASRLTLGTEAFF. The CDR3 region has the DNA TGTGCCAGCAGGTTAACGTTAGGGACTGAAGCTTTCTTT.

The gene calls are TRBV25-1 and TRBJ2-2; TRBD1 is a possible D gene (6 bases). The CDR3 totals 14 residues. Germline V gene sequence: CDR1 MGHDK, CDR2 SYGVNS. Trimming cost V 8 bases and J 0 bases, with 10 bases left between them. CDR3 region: CASATGTNTGELFF. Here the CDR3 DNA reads TGTGCCAGCGCCACAGGGACGAACACCGGGGAGCTGTTTTTT.

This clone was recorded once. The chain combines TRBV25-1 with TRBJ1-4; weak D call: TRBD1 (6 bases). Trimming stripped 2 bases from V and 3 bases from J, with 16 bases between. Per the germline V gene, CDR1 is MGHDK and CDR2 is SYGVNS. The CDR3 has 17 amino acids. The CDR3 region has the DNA TGTGCCAGCAGTGAAACGGGCAGGGGTTTTGCTAATGAAAAACTGTTTTTT. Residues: CASSETGRGFANEKLFF.

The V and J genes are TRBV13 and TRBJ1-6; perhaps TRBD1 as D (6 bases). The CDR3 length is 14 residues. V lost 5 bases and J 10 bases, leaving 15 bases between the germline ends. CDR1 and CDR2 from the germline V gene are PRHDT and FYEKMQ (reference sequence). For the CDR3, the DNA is TGTGCCAGCAGCCCCACAGGGTGGGGATCACCCCTCCACTTT. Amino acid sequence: CASSPTGWGSPLHF.

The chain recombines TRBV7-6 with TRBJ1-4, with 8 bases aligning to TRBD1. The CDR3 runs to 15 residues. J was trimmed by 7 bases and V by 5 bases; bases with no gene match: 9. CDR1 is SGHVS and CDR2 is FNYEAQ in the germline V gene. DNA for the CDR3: TGTGCCAGCAGCCCCGGACAGGGTGTGGGTGAAAAACTGTTTTTT. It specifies CASSPGQGVGEKLFF.

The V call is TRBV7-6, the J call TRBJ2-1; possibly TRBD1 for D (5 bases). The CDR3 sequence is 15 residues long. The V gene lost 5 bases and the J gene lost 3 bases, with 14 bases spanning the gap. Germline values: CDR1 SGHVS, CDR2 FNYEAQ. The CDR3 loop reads CASSVGQTDYNEQFF. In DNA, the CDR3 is TGTGCCAGCAGCGTGGGGCAGACCGACTACAATGAGCAGTTCTTC.

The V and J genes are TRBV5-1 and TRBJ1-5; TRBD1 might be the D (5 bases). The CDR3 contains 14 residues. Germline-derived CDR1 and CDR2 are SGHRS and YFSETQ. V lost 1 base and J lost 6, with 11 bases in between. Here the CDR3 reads CASSLRGGSQPQHF. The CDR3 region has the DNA TGCGCCAGCAGCTTGCGGGGGGGGAGTCAGCCCCAGCATTTT.

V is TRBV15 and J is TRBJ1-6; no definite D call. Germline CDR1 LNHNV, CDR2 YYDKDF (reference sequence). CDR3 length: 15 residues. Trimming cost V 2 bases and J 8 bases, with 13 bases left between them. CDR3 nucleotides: TGTGCCACCAGCAGATCCTATGGCGGTGATTCACCCCTCCACTTT. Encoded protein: CATSRSYGGDSPLHF.

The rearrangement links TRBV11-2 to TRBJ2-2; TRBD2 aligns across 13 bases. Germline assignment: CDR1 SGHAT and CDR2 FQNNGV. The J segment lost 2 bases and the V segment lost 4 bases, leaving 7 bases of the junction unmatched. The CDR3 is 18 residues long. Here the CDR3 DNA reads TGTGCCAGCAGCTCTACCGGGACTAGCGGGGACAACACCGGGGAGCTGTTTTTT. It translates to CASSSTGTSGDNTGELFF. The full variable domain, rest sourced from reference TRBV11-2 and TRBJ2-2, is EAGVAQSPRYKIIEKRQSVAFWCNPISGHATLYWYQQILGQGPKLLIQFQNNGVVDDSQLPKDRFSAERLKGVDSTLKIQPAKLEDSAVYLCASSSTGTSGDNTGELFFGEGSRLTVL.

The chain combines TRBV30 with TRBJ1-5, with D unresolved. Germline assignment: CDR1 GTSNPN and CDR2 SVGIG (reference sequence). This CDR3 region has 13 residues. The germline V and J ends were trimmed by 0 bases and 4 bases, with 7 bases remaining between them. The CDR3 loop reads CAWSVQENQPQHF. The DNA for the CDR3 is TGTGCCTGGAGTGTTCAGGAGAATCAGCCCCAGCATTTT.

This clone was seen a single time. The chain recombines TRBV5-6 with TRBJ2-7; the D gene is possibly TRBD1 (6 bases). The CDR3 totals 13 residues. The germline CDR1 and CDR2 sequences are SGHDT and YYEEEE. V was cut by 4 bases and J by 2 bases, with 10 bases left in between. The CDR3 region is CASSPWTAYEQYF. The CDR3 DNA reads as TGTGCCAGCAGCCCTTGGACAGCCTACGAGCAGTACTTC.

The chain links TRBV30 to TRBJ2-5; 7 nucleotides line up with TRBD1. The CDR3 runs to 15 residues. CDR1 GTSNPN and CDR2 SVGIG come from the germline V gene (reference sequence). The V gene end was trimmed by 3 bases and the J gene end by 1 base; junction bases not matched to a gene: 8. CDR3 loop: CAWSPWTGAQETQYF. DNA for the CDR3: TGTGCCTGGAGCCCATGGACAGGAGCCCAAGAGACCCAGTACTTC. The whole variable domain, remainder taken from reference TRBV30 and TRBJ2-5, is SQTIHQWPATLVQPVGSPLSLECTVEGTSNPNLYWYRQAAGRGLQLLFYSVGIGQISSEVPQNLSASRPQDRQFILSSKKLLLSDSGFYLCAWSPWTGAQETQYFGPGTRLLVL.

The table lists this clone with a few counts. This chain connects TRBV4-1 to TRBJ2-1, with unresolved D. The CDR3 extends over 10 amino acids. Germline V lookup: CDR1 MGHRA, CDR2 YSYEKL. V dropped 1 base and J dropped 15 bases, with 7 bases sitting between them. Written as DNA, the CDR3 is TGCGCCAGCAGCCAAGTCTTCACGTTCTTC. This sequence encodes CASSQVFTFF.

CDR3 amino acids: CASSPELAGTGELFF. The CDR3 bases are TGTGCCAGCTCACCAGAGCTAGCGGGCACCGGGGAGCTGTTTTTT. The chain carries TRBV18 and TRBJ2-2; 8 positions agree with TRBD2. V shed 2 bases and J 4 bases; nucleotides not matched to a gene: 3. From germline, CDR1 is KGHSH and CDR2 LQKENI. The CDR3 is made up of 15 amino acids.

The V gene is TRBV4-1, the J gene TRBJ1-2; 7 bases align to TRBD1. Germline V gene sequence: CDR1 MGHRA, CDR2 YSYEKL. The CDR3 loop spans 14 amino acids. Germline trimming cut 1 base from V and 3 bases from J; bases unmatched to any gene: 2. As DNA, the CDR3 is TGCGCCAGCAGCCAAGGCGGGACAGACTATGGCTACACCTTC. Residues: CASSQGGTDYGYTF.

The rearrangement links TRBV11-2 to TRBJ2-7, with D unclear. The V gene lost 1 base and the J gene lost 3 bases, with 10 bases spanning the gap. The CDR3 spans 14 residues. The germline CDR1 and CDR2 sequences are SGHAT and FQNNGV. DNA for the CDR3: TGTGCCAGCAGCTTAGGGCTCTCCGACTACGAGCAGTACTTC. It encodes CASSLGLSDYEQYF.

CDR3 nucleotides: TGTGCCAGCAGACATGGGCCCAGGGGAGACTATGGCTACACCTTC. Translation gives CASRHGPRGDYGYTF. The chain combines TRBV28 with TRBJ1-2; D possibly corresponds to TRBD1 (6 bases). The length of the CDR3 is 15 residues. Germline loops: CDR1 MDHEN, CDR2 SYDVKM. Trimming took off 6 bases at V and 3 bases at J, with 17 bases between the two ends.